The 14 T cell receptor beta chains presented below share a single source sample, sequenced in a study of shared clonotypes between healthy human individuals (dated by TCRdb to the early 2020s). Receptor amplification or capture employed the immunoSEQ multiplex PCR assay. TCRdb retrieved this table from immuneACCESS and kept in-frame rearrangements only. Not all clones are present; in checked studies, unresolved V genes account for under half, and no reason is known for the remainder. In this sample the table shows 2,500,000 or so clones, 80% to 95% of which occur a single time. Around 0.4% of the sample lies in the top ten. Sequenced material: naive CD4+ T cells from PBMCs. What the cell subset or site label conveys for this sample: CD45RA+ positively selected. Every receptor here comes from a man between 18 and 35 years old in good health. Some clones in this sample may be carry-over from other donors' samples.

The CDR3 bases are TGTGCCAGCTCACGCCTAACTAGTCCGGGAAGCTCTGGGGCCAACGTCCTGACTTTC. This codes for CASSRLTSPGSSGANVLTF. The chain couples TRBV18 to TRBJ2-6, with D possibly matching TRBD2 (5 bases). The CDR3 loop spans 19 amino acids. V lost 4 bases and J lost 0, with 19 bases in between. From germline, CDR1 is KGHSH and CDR2 LQKENI.

This rearrangement joins TRBV18 to TRBJ1-1; D is possibly TRBD1 (5 bases). Per germline, CDR1 KGHSH and CDR2 LQKENI. The CDR3 length is 14 residues. V gave up 6 bases and J gave up 1 base, with 12 bases separating them. The CDR3 here is CASSTLGGNTEAFF. The CDR3 nucleotides read TGTGCCAGCTCGACGCTTGGGGGGAACACTGAAGCTTTCTTT. Complete variable domain (other parts from reference TRBV18 and TRBJ1-1): NAGVMQNPRHLVRRRGQEARLRCSPMKGHSHVYWYRQLPEEGLKFMVYLQKENIIDESGMPKERFSAEFPKEGPSILRIQQVVRGDSAAYFCASSTLGGNTEAFFGQGTRLTVV.

The chain employs TRBV11-2 and TRBJ2-1, with D perhaps TRBD2 (5 bases). CDR3 length: 16 amino acids. The V gene lost 2 bases and the J gene lost 4 bases, with 15 bases spanning the gap. CDR1 and CDR2 (germline): SGHAT, FQNNGV. The CDR3 coding sequence is TGTGCCAGCAGCTTATGGGCCTCAGCGGTATACAATGAGCAGTTCTTC. It encodes CASSLWASAVYNEQFF. The entire variable domain, with the rest obtained from reference TRBV11-2 and TRBJ2-1, is as follows: EAGVAQSPRYKIIEKRQSVAFWCNPISGHATLYWYQQILGQGPKLLIQFQNNGVVDDSQLPKDRFSAERLKGVDSTLKIQPAKLEDSAVYLCASSLWASAVYNEQFFGPGTRLTVL.

This sequence joins TRBV7-3 and TRBJ2-2, with D perhaps matching TRBD2 (6 bases). The CDR3 consists of 16 residues. The germline CDR1 and CDR2 sequences are SGHTA and FQGTGA. The V end lost 5 bases, the J end lost 7 bases, and 20 bases lay between the germline ends. CDR3: CASSQGTRGGSGELFF. The CDR3, as DNA: TGTGCCAGCAGCCAAGGGACTCGAGGAGGGAGCGGGGAGCTGTTTTTT.

CDR3 nucleotide sequence: TGTGCCAGCAGCTCCGCTGAGTACGAGCAGTACTTC. It translates to CASSSAEYEQYF. The chain recombines TRBV13 with TRBJ2-7; the D is unclear. Trimming stripped 4 bases from V and 4 bases from J, with 8 bases between. The CDR3 has 12 residues. Germline-derived CDR1 and CDR2 are PRHDT and FYEKMQ (reference sequence).

This chain joins TRBV9 and TRBJ1-2; perhaps TRBD1 as D (5 bases). The CDR3 sequence is 14 residues long. V was pared by 4 bases and J by 8 bases, with 18 bases between. Per germline, CDR1 SGDLS and CDR2 YYNGEE. The CDR3 DNA follows: TGTGCCAGCAGCTTCACGAGGTCAGGGCCGGGCTACACCTTC. This translates into CASSFTRSGPGYTF.

This CDR3 reads CASSQGQQETQYF. The CDR3 nucleotides are TGTGCCAGCAGCCAGGGGCAGCAAGAGACCCAGTACTTC. The chain combines TRBV14 with TRBJ2-5, with a possible D match to TRBD1 (5 bases). Between the trimmed V and J ends, which lost 3 bases and 2 bases, there was a span of 7 bases. CDR1 and CDR2 from the germline V gene are SGHDN and FVKESK. The CDR3 covers 13 residues. Combining the CDR3 with reference TRBV14 and TRBJ2-5 gives the whole variable domain EAGVTQFPSHSVIEKGQTVTLRCDPISGHDNLYWYRRVMGKEIKFLLHFVKESKQDESGMPNNRFLAERTGGTYSTLKVQPAELEDSGVYFCASSQGQQETQYFGPGTRLLVL.

The chain uses TRBV19 and TRBJ1-1; perhaps TRBD1 as D (6 bases). The germline V and J ends were trimmed by 7 bases and 0 bases, with 15 bases remaining between them. CDR3 size: 15 residues. Germline V gene data show CDR1 as LNHDA and CDR2 as SQIVND (reference sequence). CDR3 nucleotide sequence: TGTGCCAGTACCGCATTAGGGGGAATGAACACTGAAGCTTTCTTT. It yields the protein CASTALGGMNTEAFF.

The chain combines TRBV28 with TRBJ1-5; tentative D call: TRBD1 (6 bases). The CDR3 covers 14 residues. Germline V lookup: CDR1 MDHEN, CDR2 SYDVKM. V dropped 8 bases and J dropped 0 bases, with 11 bases sitting between them. The CDR3 DNA reads TGTGCCAGCGTCGGACAGTATAGCAATCAGCCCCAGCATTTT. Amino acid sequence: CASVGQYSNQPQHF.

V usage is TRBV4-2 and J usage is TRBJ1-3; 7 bases line up with TRBD1. CDR1 and CDR2 (germline): LGHNA, YNFKEQ. The CDR3 runs to 17 residues. Trimming took 3 bases from V and 1 from J; bases not matched to a gene: 9. As DNA, the CDR3 is TGTGCCAGCAGCCATCCCATGGGGACAGTTTCTGGAAACACCATATATTTT. Translating gives CASSHPMGTVSGNTIYF.

This clone has a single count. The chain recombines TRBV9 with TRBJ1-1; D uncertain. CDR1 SGDLS and CDR2 YYNGEE come from the germline V gene. V lost 4 bases to trimming and J lost 4 bases, with 11 bases between them. The CDR3 is 13 residues long. CDR3 loop: CASSLSLATEAFF. CDR3 bases: TGTGCCAGCAGCCTCAGCTTGGCCACTGAAGCTTTCTTT.

The V and J genes are TRBV11-2 and TRBJ2-7, with D possibly TRBD2 on 6 matching bases. From germline, CDR1 is SGHAT and CDR2 FQNNGV. The CDR3 totals 14 residues. V lost 4 bases and J lost 2, with 12 bases in between. The CDR3 here is CASSWDLTAYEQYF. The DNA for the CDR3 is TGTGCCAGCAGCTGGGACTTGACTGCCTACGAGCAGTACTTC.

This clone was seen only a few times. This chain uses TRBV9 with TRBJ1-1; D remains ambiguous. The CDR3 is 12 residues long. Germline assignment: CDR1 SGDLS and CDR2 YYNGEE. V lost 3 bases and J lost 10, with 13 bases in between. In DNA, the CDR3 is TGTGCCAGCAGCGCCGAAGAAACTAGAGCTTTCTTT. This codes for CASSAEETRAFF.

The chain uses TRBV2 and TRBJ2-7; D might be TRBD1 (5 bases). Germline CDR1 SNHLY, CDR2 FYNNEI. Trimming left V 2 bases short and J 5 bases short, with 13 bases between. This CDR3 has 14 amino acids. The CDR3 DNA sequence: TGTGCCAGCAGTGAACAGGGCCTGGAAGACGAGCAGTACTTC. This encodes CASSEQGLEDEQYF.